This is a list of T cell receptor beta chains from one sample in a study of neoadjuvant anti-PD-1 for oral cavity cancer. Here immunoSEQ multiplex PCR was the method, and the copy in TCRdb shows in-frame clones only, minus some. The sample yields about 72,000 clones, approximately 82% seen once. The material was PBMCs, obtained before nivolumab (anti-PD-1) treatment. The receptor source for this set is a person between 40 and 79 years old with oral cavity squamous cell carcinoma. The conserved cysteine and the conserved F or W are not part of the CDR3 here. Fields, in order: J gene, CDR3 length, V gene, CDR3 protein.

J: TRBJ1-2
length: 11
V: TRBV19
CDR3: ASTGQGAGGYT

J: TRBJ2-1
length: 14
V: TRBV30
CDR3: AWSGPAGGLGNEQF

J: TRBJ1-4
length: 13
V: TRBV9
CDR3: ASSVGTGGVEKLF

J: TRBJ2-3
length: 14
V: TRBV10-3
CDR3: AISLTSGASTDTQY

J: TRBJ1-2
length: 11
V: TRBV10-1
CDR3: ASSPGTTYGYT

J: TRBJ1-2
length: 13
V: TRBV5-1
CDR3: ASSLETGDRFGYT

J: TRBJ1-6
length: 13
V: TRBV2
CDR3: ASRKESSYNSPLH

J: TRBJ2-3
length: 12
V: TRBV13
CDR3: ASSSAGSTDTQY

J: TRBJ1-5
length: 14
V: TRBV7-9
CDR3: ASSSNTGYSNQPQH

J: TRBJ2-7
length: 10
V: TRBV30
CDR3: AWDRGTYEQY

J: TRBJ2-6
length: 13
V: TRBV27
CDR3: ASSFRGYGANVLT

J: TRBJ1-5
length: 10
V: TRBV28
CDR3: ASSRSNQPQH

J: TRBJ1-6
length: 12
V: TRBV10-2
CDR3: ASSPDRAVSPLH

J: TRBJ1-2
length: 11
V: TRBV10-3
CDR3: AISEEAFNGYT

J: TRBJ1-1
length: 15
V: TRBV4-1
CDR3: ASSPGQGAVYGASAF

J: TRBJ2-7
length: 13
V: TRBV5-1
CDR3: ASSLAVGTTYEQY

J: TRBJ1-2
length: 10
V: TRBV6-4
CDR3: ASSSDQYGYT

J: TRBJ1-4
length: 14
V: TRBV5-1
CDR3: ASSLVPNVINEKLF

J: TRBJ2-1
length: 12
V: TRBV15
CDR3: ATSRDVVANEQF

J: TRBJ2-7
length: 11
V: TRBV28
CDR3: ASSGTGVYEQY

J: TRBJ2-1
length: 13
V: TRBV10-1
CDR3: ASSEAQGTYNEQF

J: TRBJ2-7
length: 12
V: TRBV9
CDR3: ASSVGPNSYEQY

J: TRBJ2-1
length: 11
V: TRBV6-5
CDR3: ASRGGVYNEQF

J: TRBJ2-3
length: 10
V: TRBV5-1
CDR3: AGRDSADTQY

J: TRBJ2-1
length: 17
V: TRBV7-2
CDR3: ASSLNWASGRAPYNEQF

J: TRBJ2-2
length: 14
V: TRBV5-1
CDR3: ASSPRGNSNTGELF

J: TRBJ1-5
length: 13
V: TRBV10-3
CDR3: AISEADPSNQPQH

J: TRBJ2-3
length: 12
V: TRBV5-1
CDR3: ASSLGTSKDTQY

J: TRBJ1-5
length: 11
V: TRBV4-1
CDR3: ASSQVGNQPQH

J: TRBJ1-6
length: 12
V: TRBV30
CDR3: AWRAGTRNSPLH